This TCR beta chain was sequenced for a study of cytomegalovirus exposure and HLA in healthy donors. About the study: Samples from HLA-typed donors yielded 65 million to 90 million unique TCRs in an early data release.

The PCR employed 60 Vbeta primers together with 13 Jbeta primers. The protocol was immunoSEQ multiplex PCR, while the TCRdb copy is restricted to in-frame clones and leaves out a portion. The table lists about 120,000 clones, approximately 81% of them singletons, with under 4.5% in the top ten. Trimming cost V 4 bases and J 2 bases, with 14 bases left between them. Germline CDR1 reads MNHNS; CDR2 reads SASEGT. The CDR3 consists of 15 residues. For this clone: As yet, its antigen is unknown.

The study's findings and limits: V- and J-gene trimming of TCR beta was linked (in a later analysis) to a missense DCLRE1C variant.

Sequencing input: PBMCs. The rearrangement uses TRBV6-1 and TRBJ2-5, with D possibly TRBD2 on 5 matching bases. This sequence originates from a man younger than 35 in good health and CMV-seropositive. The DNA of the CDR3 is TGTGCCAGCAGTGCCCGAGACTATAAACAAGAGACCCAGTACTTC. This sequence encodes CASSARDYKQETQYF.